The 30 T cell receptor beta chains presented below share a single source sample, sequenced in a study of early T cells in non-severe SARS-CoV-2 infection. TCRdb re-called the 5' RACE reads with MiXCR, one entry per CDR3 protein. This table has 40,000 to 65,000 distinct CDR3 sequences, over 7% appearing once. The sample comprised whole blood. The receptors derive from an adult who was a healthcare worker with PCR-confirmed SARS-CoV-2 infection or an uninfected control (not recorded which).

The chain combines TRBV5-1 with TRBJ1-4, with unresolved D. V was pared by 0 bases and J by 0 bases, with 6 bases between. The CDR3 runs to 15 residues. CDR1 and CDR2 from the germline V gene are SGHRS and YFSETQ. The CDR3 nucleotides read TGCGCCAGCAGCTTGGACCATACAACTAATGAAAAACTGTTTTTT. Translated: CASSLDHTTNEKLFF.

Here the CDR3 reads CASSLLAGVSEQYF. In DNA form, the CDR3 reads TGTGCCAGCAGCCTACTAGCGGGGGTTAGCGAGCAGTACTTC. The chain uses TRBV9 and TRBJ2-7, with 11 bases that match TRBD2. Germline V gene sequence: CDR1 SGDLS, CDR2 YYNGEE. With V trimmed by 4 bases and J by 6 bases, 6 bases remained unmatched. The CDR3 contains 14 residues.

The V gene is TRBV28, the J gene TRBJ2-7; no clear D gene. CDR1 is MDHEN and CDR2 is SYDVKM in the germline V gene. The CDR3 spans 14 residues. V shed 3 bases and J shed 2 bases, with 11 bases lying between them. Here the CDR3 DNA reads TGTGCCAGCAGTTTCACGACCGAGACCTACGAGCAGTACTTC. It yields the protein CASSFTTETYEQYF.

This chain joins TRBV6-2 or TRBV6-3 and TRBJ2-7; D may match TRBD1 or TRBD2 (6 bases each). This CDR3 is 17 amino acids long. In germline, CDR1 is MNHEY, CDR2 SVGEGT. V dropped 2 bases and J dropped 4 bases, with 21 bases sitting between them. DNA of the CDR3: TGTGCCAGCAGTTACCCCCTCGGGGGCGCGGGTGGGTACGAGCAGTACTTC. As protein: CASSYPLGGAGGYEQYF.

Many counts were recorded for this clonotype. V and J are TRBV6-2 or TRBV6-3 and TRBJ2-7; 11 bases map to TRBD2. V lost 6 bases, J lost 3 bases, and 4 bases stayed unmatched. Germline loops: CDR1 MNHEY, CDR2 SVGEGT. The CDR3 runs to 14 residues. CDR3 sequence reads: CASSVLAGVYEQYF. CDR3 in DNA: TGTGCCAGCAGCGTACTAGCGGGGGTCTACGAGCAGTACTTC.

This clonotype was observed many times. The V and J genes are TRBV7-9 and TRBJ1-1; no clear D gene. Trimming took off 3 bases at V and 6 bases at J, with 5 bases between the two ends. CDR1 and CDR2 (germline): SEHNR, FQNEAQ (reference sequence). The CDR3 extends over 11 amino acids. CDR3 bases: TGTGCCAGCAGCTTTGCAGCTGAAGCTTTCTTT. As protein: CASSFAAEAFF. The whole variable domain, filled in from reference TRBV7-9 and TRBJ1-1, reads DTGVSQNPRHKITKRGQNVTFRCDPISEHNRLYWYRQTLGQGPEFLTYFQNEAQLEKSRLLSDRFSAERPKGSFSTLEIQRTEQGDSAMYLCASSFAAEAFFGQGTRLTVV.

V usage is TRBV6-1 and J usage is TRBJ1-6, with no clear D. The germline CDR1 and CDR2 sequences are MNHNS and SASEGT. The CDR3 length is 13 residues. Trimming cost V 1 base and J 9 bases, with 7 bases left between them. The CDR3: CASSEVEASPLHF. The CDR3 DNA reads as TGTGCCAGCAGTGAAGTTGAGGCTTCACCCCTCCACTTT.

This clonotype appeared a few times. This chain links TRBV5-1 with TRBJ2-1; a weak D match, TRBD2 (5 bases). Germline V gene data show CDR1 as SGHRS and CDR2 as YFSETQ. The CDR3 contains 15 residues. Trimming cost V 4 bases and J 7 bases, with 18 bases left between them. The CDR3 region is CASSLPLEVTNEQFF. As DNA, the CDR3 is TGCGCCAGCAGCCTACCCCTGGAGGTTACGAATGAGCAGTTCTTC.

There are a few counts of this clonotype. This rearrangement joins TRBV5-1 to TRBJ2-1; D uncertain. V was shortened by 3 bases and J by 4 bases, with 14 bases between the two germline ends. Germline lookup yields CDR1 SGHRS and CDR2 YFSETQ. CDR3 length: 15 amino acids. The CDR3 sequence is CASSSGPDTYNEQFF. CDR3 DNA: TGCGCCAGCAGCTCCGGCCCTGACACATACAATGAGCAGTTCTTC. Full variable domain (remainder filled in from reference TRBV5-1 and TRBJ2-1): KAGVTQTPRYLIKTRGQQVTLSCSPISGHRSVSWYQQTPGQGLQFLFEYFSETQRNKGNFPGRFSGRQFSNSRSEMNVSTLELGDSALYLCASSSGPDTYNEQFFGPGTRLTVL.

This clonotype was counted only a few times. The genes are TRBV29-1 and TRBJ2-3; D not certain. The V end was cut by 1 base, the J end by 0 bases, with 5 bases between. This CDR3 has 13 amino acids. Per germline, CDR1 SQVTM and CDR2 ANQGSEA. The CDR3 DNA sequence: TGCAGCGTTGAAGTTATTAGCACAGATACGCAGTATTTT. Its protein product is CSVEVISTDTQYF.

This clonotype was counted a few times. The rearrangement joins TRBV5-1 to TRBJ1-2, with 10 positions matching TRBD1. Germline CDR1 and CDR2: SGHRS and YFSETQ. The CDR3 runs to 15 residues. V dropped 4 bases and J dropped 2; count of bases not matched to a gene: 5. The CDR3 loop reads CASSPGQGWNYGYTF. CDR3 nucleotide sequence: TGCGCCAGCAGCCCGGGACAGGGGTGGAACTATGGCTACACCTTC.

This chain joins TRBV24-1 and TRBJ2-5; 13 nucleotides match TRBD2. CDR3 length: 16 amino acids. Germline CDR1 reads KGHDR; CDR2 reads SFDVKD. The ends lost 9 bases at V and 2 bases at J; junction bases unmatched: 8. In DNA, the CDR3 is TGTGCCACCGGCCCGGGACTAGCGGGACGTCAAGAGACCCAGTACTTC. It translates to CATGPGLAGRQETQYF.

This clonotype was found many times. The genes are TRBV11-2 and TRBJ2-5, with a possible D match to TRBD1 (6 bases). V was pared by 5 bases and J by 1 base, with 17 bases between. Germline CDR1 SGHAT, CDR2 FQNNGV. The length of the CDR3 is 16 residues. CDR3: CASSAPRGSFQETQYF. DNA of the CDR3: TGTGCCAGCAGCGCACCCAGGGGATCCTTCCAAGAGACCCAGTACTTC.

This rearrangement joins TRBV2 to TRBJ2-1; D may be TRBD2 (6 bases). V gave up 7 bases and J gave up 3 bases, with 13 bases separating them. The CDR3 is 14 residues long. CDR1 is SNHLY and CDR2 is FYNNEI in the germline V gene. CDR3 residues: CASKGDGGYNEQFF. In DNA form, the CDR3 reads TGTGCCAGCAAGGGAGACGGGGGCTACAATGAGCAGTTCTTC. Using reference TRBV2 and TRBJ2-1 for the parts outside the CDR3, the full variable domain is EPEVTQTPSHQVTQMGQEVILRCVPISNHLYFYWYRQILGQKVEFLVSFYNNEISEKSEIFDDQFSVERPDGSNFTLKIRSTKLEDSAMYFCASKGDGGYNEQFFGPGTRLTVL.

This clonotype was seen at least ten times. The rearrangement joins TRBV6-6 to TRBJ1-4; TRBD1 matches at 8 bases. Germline loops: CDR1 MNHNY, CDR2 SVGAGI (reference sequence). The length of the CDR3 is 14 residues. V gave up 5 bases and J gave up 5 bases; unmatched junction bases: 4. The CDR3 nucleotides are TGTGCCAGCAGTCAGGACAGGGTAAATGAAAAACTGTTTTTT. Amino acids: CASSQDRVNEKLFF.

The table lists this clonotype with many counts. The rearrangement links TRBV7-9 to TRBJ1-5, with D maybe TRBD1 (6 bases). The length of the CDR3 is 17 residues. Trimming removed 3 bases at V and 0 bases at J, with 15 bases between. Germline V gives CDR1 SEHNR, CDR2 FQNEAQ (reference sequence). The CDR3 region is CASSFFGGPLSNQPQHF. The DNA for the CDR3 is TGTGCCAGCAGCTTTTTCGGGGGGCCCCTTAGCAATCAGCCCCAGCATTTT. Variable domain in full (rest from reference TRBV7-9 and TRBJ1-5): DTGVSQNPRHKITKRGQNVTFRCDPISEHNRLYWYRQTLGQGPEFLTYFQNEAQLEKSRLLSDRFSAERPKGSFSTLEIQRTEQGDSAMYLCASSFFGGPLSNQPQHFGDGTRLSIL.

This clonotype appeared a few times. The chain links TRBV13 to TRBJ2-2; 8 positions agree with TRBD1. V shed 5 bases and J 3 bases; nucleotides not matched to a gene: 14. Germline CDR1 reads PRHDT; CDR2 reads FYEKMQ (reference sequence). The CDR3 spans 18 residues. CDR3 DNA sequence: TGTGCCAGCAGCCCGAACCCTGGACAGGGCGGGCACACCGGGGAGCTGTTTTTT. It codes for CASSPNPGQGGHTGELFF.

This clonotype appeared many times. This sequence joins TRBV7-9 and TRBJ2-1, with unresolved D. Germline V gene sequence: CDR1 SEHNR, CDR2 FQNEAQ (reference sequence). This CDR3 has 11 residues. Trimming stripped 5 bases from V and 8 bases from J, with 7 bases between. The CDR3 bases are TGTGCCAGCAGCCGTCAATATGAGCAGTTCTTC. Its translation is CASSRQYEQFF.

In this sample, this clonotype turned up a few times. The rearrangement joins TRBV29-1 to TRBJ2-4, with TRBD2 identical over 8 bases. The CDR3 has 17 amino acids. Germline loops: CDR1 SQVTM, CDR2 ANQGSEA. Trimming at V came to 4 bases and at J to 2 bases, leaving 13 bases not matched to a gene. The CDR3 loop reads CSVAPTTTSASKNIQYF. The CDR3 region has the DNA TGCAGCGTTGCCCCAACGACGACTAGCGCGTCCAAAAACATTCAGTACTTC.

The chain employs TRBV27 and TRBJ1-2; TRBD1 aligns across 10 bases. J gave up 8 bases and V 2 bases, and 2 bases lay outside the gene matches. Germline loops: CDR1 MNHEY, CDR2 SMNVEV (reference sequence). This CDR3 is built from 13 residues. CDR3 in DNA: TGTGCCAGCAGTTTAGGGACAGGGGAAGGCTACACCTTC. Its translation: CASSLGTGEGYTF.

As concerns this clonotype: Being one base from a much bigger clone, this may be a read error. The chain joins TRBV13 to TRBJ2-7; the D is unclear. The V gene's germline CDR1 is PRHDT and CDR2 FYEKMQ (reference sequence). Trimming shortened V by 4 bases and J by 7 bases, and 14 bases separated the two germline ends. This CDR3 region has 13 residues. The CDR3 loop is CASSCETAPEQYF. As DNA, the CDR3 is TGTGCCAGCAGCTGCGAGACTGCCCCAGAGCAGTACTTC.

This clonotype occurred a few times. The chain joins TRBV6-1 to TRBJ2-2; the match to TRBD1 covers 7 bases. The CDR3 length is 14 residues. V lost 4 bases and J lost 4; bases outside the gene matches: 3. Germline V lookup: CDR1 MNHNS, CDR2 SASEGT. The CDR3 spells CASSVDRATGELFF. The CDR3 bases are TGTGCCAGCAGTGTTGACAGGGCCACCGGGGAGCTGTTTTTT.

This clonotype has only a few counts. This chain joins TRBV3-1 and TRBJ1-4, with 9 bases lining up with TRBD1. The CDR3 is 14 amino acids. Germline loops: CDR1 LGHDT, CDR2 YNNKEL (reference sequence). V lost 4 bases, J lost 6 bases, and 3 bases stayed unmatched. The CDR3, as DNA: TGTGCCAGCAGCCGCGGGACAGGGTATGAAAAACTGTTTTTT. Translation gives CASSRGTGYEKLFF.

This clonotype was recorded many times. The chain uses TRBV7-2 and TRBJ1-3; the D is unclear. Trimming took off 6 bases at V and 0 bases at J, with 15 bases between the two ends. Germline V gene lookup returns CDR1 SGHTA and CDR2 FQGNSA. CDR3 length: 16 amino acids. The CDR3 protein is CASREDADPSGNTIYF. CDR3 sequence (DNA): TGTGCCAGCAGGGAGGACGCAGATCCCTCTGGAAACACCATATATTTT.

V usage is TRBV5-6 and J usage is TRBJ1-3, with TRBD1 as a possible D gene (6 bases). The V end lost 3 bases, the J end lost 0 bases, and 7 bases lay between the germline ends. The CDR3 length is 14 residues. Germline-derived CDR1 and CDR2 are SGHDT and YYEEEE. CDR3 residues: CASSWTDSGNTIYF. For the CDR3, the DNA is TGTGCCAGCAGCTGGACAGACTCTGGAAACACCATATATTTT.

This clonotype was recorded at least ten times. Written as DNA, the CDR3 is TGTGCCAGCAGCTTAGCGCGAGATACGCAGTATTTT. Translated, it gives CASSLARDTQYF. The chain joins TRBV7-8 to TRBJ2-3; D is uncertain. V shed 0 bases and J shed 5 bases, with 3 bases lying between them. The CDR3 spans 12 residues. CDR1 is SGHVS and CDR2 is FQNEAQ in the germline V gene.

This clonotype has at least ten counts. The CDR3, as DNA: TGCGCCAGCAGCTCCACCGGGACCCCCTCCTACAATGAGCAGTTCTTC. Translating it yields CASSSTGTPSYNEQFF. The chain links TRBV5-1 to TRBJ2-1, with D perhaps matching TRBD1 or TRBD2 (5 bases each). Trimming pared 3 bases from V and 0 bases from J, leaving 13 bases between. The germline V gene encodes CDR1 SGHRS and CDR2 YFSETQ. The CDR3 runs to 16 residues.

This clonotype was picked up many times. This chain connects TRBV7-9 to TRBJ2-3; tentatively, D is TRBD2 (6 bases). The germline V gene has CDR1 SEHNR and CDR2 FQNEAQ (reference sequence). CDR3 length: 17 residues. Deletions cut 1 base from V and 4 bases from J, with 18 bases between. Here the CDR3 DNA reads TGTGCCAGCAGCTTAGGGAGCTATGGGACTTCCCCAGATACGCAGTATTTT. Its protein product is CASSLGSYGTSPDTQYF.

This clonotype was recorded at least ten times. This chain uses TRBV29-1 with TRBJ2-3; 7 nucleotides match TRBD1. J lost 2 bases, V lost 4 bases, and 6 bases had no gene match. Germline V gene lookup returns CDR1 SQVTM and CDR2 ANQGSEA. This CDR3 spans 14 amino acids. The CDR3 region has the DNA TGCAGCGTTGCGGTACAGGGGTTCACAGATACGCAGTATTTT. The encoded protein is CSVAVQGFTDTQYF.

This clonotype was seen repeatedly, ten times or more. The chain carries TRBV20-1 and TRBJ1-4, with 10 bases that match TRBD1. The ends lost 5 bases at V and 10 bases at J; junction bases unmatched: 10. Germline V gives CDR1 DFQATT, CDR2 SNEGSKA (reference sequence). The CDR3 sequence is 14 residues long. CDR3 nucleotides: TGCAGTGCTCCTTGGGACAGGGGTTTTGTAAAACTGTTTTTT. Its protein product is CSAPWDRGFVKLFF.